One and the same sample provided the 11 T cell receptor beta chains below, sequenced in a study of T cell repertoires in cytomegalovirus infection. These receptors' targets are unknown. MiXCR, applied by TCRdb to the reads, yields one record per CDR3 protein. This sample carries about 890,000 distinct CDR3 sequences, less than 40% of them seen once, and the ten largest clones take over 11%. The sample was cultured CD8+ T cells from PBMCs, taken from culture after CMV antigen stimulation. The receptor set was obtained from a human donor in good health (CMV status not recorded). Some clones in this sample may be carry-over from other donors' samples.

The CDR3 region has the DNA TGTGCCAGCAGCTCTCCGGAGGGGAGGAGGATCTATGGCTACACCTTC. Its protein is CASSSPEGRRIYGYTF. V usage is TRBV7-6 and J usage is TRBJ1-2; TRBD1 might be the D (5 bases). The CDR3 runs 16 residues. The ends were cut back, 4 bases at V and 4 bases at J, with 19 bases in the middle. Germline loops: CDR1 SGHVS, CDR2 FNYEAQ.

This clonotype turned up a few times. The J gene is TRBJ2-1, the V gene TRBV27, with 9 bases aligning to TRBD2. The germline V gene has CDR1 MNHEY and CDR2 SMNVEV (reference sequence). Trimming took 4 bases from V and 3 from J; bases not matched to a gene: 13. The CDR3 length is 18 residues. CDR3 sequence (DNA): TGTGCCAGCAGTTCACCCCACCGTAGCGGGGGCTTCTACAATGAGCAGTTCTTC. Its protein product is CASSSPHRSGGFYNEQFF.

This sequence joins TRBV6-1 and TRBJ2-2; possible D gene TRBD2, 7 bases. Trimming removed 8 bases at V and 5 bases at J, with 12 bases between. This CDR3 region has 13 residues. Per germline, CDR1 MNHNS and CDR2 SASEGT. The DNA of the CDR3 is TGTGCCAGCTGGGGGGGCGCAACCGGGGAGCTGTTTTTT. It codes for CASWGGATGELFF.

The sample holds many counts of this clonotype. The J gene is TRBJ2-3, the V gene TRBV7-6; TRBD2 matches at 10 bases. This CDR3 region has 18 residues. V lost 5 bases, J lost 3 bases, and 14 bases stayed unmatched. Germline CDR1 reads SGHVS; CDR2 reads FNYEAQ. The CDR3 reads CASSPTGSGGARTDTQYF. In nucleotides, the CDR3 is TGTGCCAGCAGCCCCACCGGCAGCGGGGGGGCACGGACAGATACGCAGTATTTT.

This rearrangement joins TRBV29-1 to TRBJ2-1; D is uncertain. The CDR3 is 15 amino acids. CDR1 SQVTM and CDR2 ANQGSEA come from the germline V gene. Trimming removed 3 bases from V and 6 bases from J, with 18 bases in between. The chain's CDR3 is CSVDSTEISFNEQFF. CDR3 sequence (DNA): TGCAGCGTTGATTCTACAGAGATATCTTTCAATGAGCAGTTCTTC.

This clonotype has a handful of counts. The rearrangement uses TRBV5-5 and TRBJ2-3; 11 positions match TRBD2. The trim removed 1 base at V and 0 bases at J, leaving 10 bases unmatched. The CDR3 has 19 amino acids. Germline V gene lookup returns CDR1 SGHKS and CDR2 YYEKEE (reference sequence). This CDR3 reads CASSLSTSGGPPSTDTQYF. The DNA for the CDR3 is TGTGCCAGCAGCTTGAGTACTAGCGGGGGTCCTCCTAGCACAGATACGCAGTATTTT.

In this sample, this clonotype turned up many times. The chain combines TRBV7-8 with TRBJ2-5; 8 positions agree with TRBD1. With 1 base clipped from V and 7 bases from J, the junction kept 14 bases outside the gene matches. The CDR3 covers 17 residues. CDR1 and CDR2 (germline): SGHVS, FQNEAQ. CDR3 region: CASSLDISGQADGTQYF. The CDR3 DNA reads as TGTGCCAGCAGCTTAGATATTTCGGGACAGGCGGACGGGACCCAGTACTTC. The full variable domain, its missing parts supplied by reference TRBV7-8 and TRBJ2-5, is GAGVSQSPRYKVAKRGQDVALRCDPISGHVSLFWYQQALGQGPEFLTYFQNEAQLDKSGLPSDRFFAERPEGSVSTLKIQRTQQEDSAVYLCASSLDISGQADGTQYFGPGTRLLVL.

This rearrangement joins TRBV29-1 to TRBJ2-3; possibly TRBD1 or TRBD2 for D (6 bases each). The CDR3 sequence is 13 residues long. Germline CDR1 SQVTM, CDR2 ANQGSEA. Trimming removed 4 bases from V and 6 bases from J, with 14 bases in between. CDR3 sequence reads: CSVGGGPPDTQYF. DNA of the CDR3: TGCAGCGTTGGAGGGGGGCCCCCGGATACGCAGTATTTT.

This clonotype has more than one count but fewer than ten. The V call is TRBV6-2 or TRBV6-3, the J call TRBJ1-2; D remains ambiguous. This CDR3 region has 13 residues. Looked up from germline, CDR1 is MNHEY and CDR2 is SVGEGT. Trimming cost V 2 bases and J 2 bases, with 6 bases left between them. CDR3 in amino acids: CASSYDGNYGYTF. DNA for the CDR3: TGTGCCAGCAGTTACGACGGGAACTATGGCTACACCTTC.

Many counts were recorded for this clonotype. CDR3 sequence (DNA): TGTGCCAGCAGCTTGGGACAGCGGAACACTGAAGCTTTCTTT. It codes for CASSLGQRNTEAFF. The V and J genes are TRBV7-8 and TRBJ1-1; 7 positions agree with TRBD1. The length of the CDR3 is 14 residues. J lost 1 base, V lost 3 bases, and 2 bases had no gene match. Germline V gene lookup returns CDR1 SGHVS and CDR2 FQNEAQ.

A word on this clonotype: An end of the junction does not agree with germline; a read error may underlie this. The rearrangement joins TRBV4-1 to TRBJ2-3; D is unclear. The CDR3 is made up of 15 amino acids. Germline CDR1 is MGHRA and CDR2 is YSYEKL. CDR3 bases: TGTGCCAGCAGCCAACGGGTAAGAAGCACAGATACGCAGTATTTT. Its protein product is CASSQRVRSTDTQYF.